The 5 T cell receptor beta chains below all came from one sample that was sequenced in a study of prognosis after radiotherapy for stage I lung cancer. Two-round multiplex PCR, the amplification method, yielded TCR beta CDR3 from genomic DNA. Amplification in first-round PCR relied on primers specific to each TRBV and TRBJ gene. TCRdb passed the multiplex PCR reads through MiXCR, listing each CDR3 protein once. Of approximately 15,000 distinct CDR3 sequences listed, less than 55% are singletons. Sample: PBMCs, taken before or after stereotactic body radiation therapy (not recorded which). These receptors were obtained from a donor over 45 with non-small cell lung cancer.

The rearrangement uses TRBV6-1 and TRBJ2-7; 7 positions match TRBD1. This CDR3 has 15 residues. Germline V gene data show CDR1 as MNHNS and CDR2 as SASEGT. J gave up 1 base and V 6 bases, and 9 bases lay outside the gene matches. DNA for the CDR3: TGTGCCAGCAGGCCACAACAGGGGCTATCCTACGAGCAGTACTTC. Translating it yields CASRPQQGLSYEQYF.

The table lists this clonotype with many counts. The V call is TRBV4-2, the J call TRBJ2-1; 9 positions match TRBD1. Germline V gene data show CDR1 as LGHNA and CDR2 as YNFKEQ. V lost 0 bases and J lost 9; bases outside the gene matches: 15. CDR3 length: 18 residues. The CDR3 protein is CASSQEGGTGILYGEQFF. The CDR3, as DNA: TGTGCCAGCAGCCAAGAGGGGGGGACAGGGATCCTCTACGGTGAGCAGTTCTTC.

This clonotype was seen only a few times. This chain connects TRBV6-2 or TRBV6-3 to TRBJ1-3; D gene uncertain. This CDR3 contains 14 residues. The V end was cut by 11 bases, the J end by 2 bases, with 16 bases between. Germline CDR1 is MNHEY and CDR2 is SVGEGT. The CDR3 spells CAVSYNRAGNTIYF. Written as DNA, the CDR3 is TGTGCCGTCAGTTACAACCGGGCTGGAAACACCATATATTTT.

The V and J genes are TRBV6-1 and TRBJ2-7; the D is unclear. This CDR3 is built from 14 residues. V was clipped by 7 bases and J by 0 bases, with 13 bases between them. Germline V lookup: CDR1 MNHNS, CDR2 SASEGT. This chain's CDR3 is CASNKRGSSYEQYF. The DNA of the CDR3 is TGTGCCAGCAACAAACGCGGTAGCTCCTACGAGCAGTACTTC.

Ten or more counts support this clonotype. The chain combines TRBV11-1 with TRBJ2-1; D remains ambiguous. The CDR3 spans 12 residues. Per germline, CDR1 SGHAT and CDR2 FQDESV (reference sequence). V lost 6 bases, J lost 9 bases, and 12 bases lay in between. The CDR3 region is CASSSTGGEQFF. The CDR3 nucleotides read TGTGCCAGCAGTTCGACTGGTGGTGAGCAGTTCTTC.